These 15 T cell receptor beta chains share one sample of origin, sequenced in a study of neoadjuvant anti-PD-1 for oral cavity cancer. Clones were sequenced by immunoSEQ multiplex PCR, and TCRdb holds only the in-frame ones, with some missing. The table includes roughly 7,000 clones, roughly 60% detected once. This specimen was tumor tissue, taken before nivolumab (anti-PD-1) treatment. The receptors come from a person aged 35-79 years with oral cavity squamous cell carcinoma.

The J gene is TRBJ2-3, the V gene TRBV5-1; D is possibly TRBD2 (5 bases). With 4 bases removed from V and 10 bases from J, the gap between germline ends came to 13 bases. The CDR3 extends over 12 amino acids. Germline CDR1 reads SGHRS; CDR2 reads YFSETQ. DNA of the CDR3: TGCGCCAGCAGCCCCGACGAGGGTCCGCAGTATTTT. It codes for CASSPDEGPQYF.

The rearrangement joins TRBV28 to TRBJ1-5; maybe TRBD1 (5 bases). The germline V gene encodes CDR1 MDHEN and CDR2 SYDVKM. The CDR3 loop spans 12 amino acids. V was pared by 8 bases and J by 4 bases, with 9 bases between. CDR3 nucleotides: TGTGCCAGCGGGGGTTTAAATCAGCCCCAGCATTTT. Encoded protein: CASGGLNQPQHF.

This clone was detected a few times. V usage is TRBV25-1 and J usage is TRBJ1-1, with D perhaps matching TRBD1 (5 bases). The CDR3 length is 16 residues. Germline V gene lookup returns CDR1 MGHDK and CDR2 SYGVNS. V was trimmed by 6 bases and J by 1 base, leaving 18 bases between them. This CDR3 reads CASRGEWGDRNTEAFF. CDR3 DNA sequence: TGTGCCAGCAGGGGGGAATGGGGAGACAGGAACACTGAAGCTTTCTTT.

The genes are TRBV5-5 and TRBJ2-1; a possible D gene is TRBD2 (6 bases). V lost 2 bases to trimming and J lost 15 bases, with 12 bases between them. The CDR3 runs 11 residues. CDR1 is SGHKS, CDR2 YYEKEE, per germline (reference sequence). As DNA, the CDR3 is TGTGCCAGCAGCTTCGGAGGGTGGCCGTTCTTC. Translated: CASSFGGWPFF.

The V and J genes are TRBV6-5 and TRBJ2-7; 9 nucleotides agree with TRBD1. The junction had 10 bases not matched to a gene; V was cut back by 6 bases and J by 4 bases. This CDR3 region has 15 residues. Germline lookup yields CDR1 MNHEY and CDR2 SVGAGI. CDR3 DNA: TGTGCCAGCAGGGGACAGGGCGCGCCTACTTACGAGCAGTACTTC. The encoded protein is CASRGQGAPTYEQYF.

This chain uses TRBV19 with TRBJ1-3; no firm D call. With 6 bases removed from V and 4 bases from J, the gap between germline ends came to 13 bases. This CDR3 is built from 14 residues. CDR1 LNHDA and CDR2 SQIVND come from the germline V gene (reference sequence). CDR3 coding DNA: TGTGCCAGTAGACAAGAGGACGGAGGAAACACCATATATTTT. It codes for CASRQEDGGNTIYF.

The sample holds a few counts of this clone. The V gene is TRBV10-2, the J gene TRBJ1-2; D ambiguous. CDR3 length: 14 residues. Germline V gene data show CDR1 as WSHSY and CDR2 as SAAADI. Deletions cut 10 bases from V and 8 bases from J, with 23 bases between. CDR3 sequence (DNA): TGCGCCACCTTTTCCGTGGCCAGCTTCTGGGGCTACACCTTC. It encodes CATFSVASFWGYTF.

The J gene is TRBJ1-2, the V gene TRBV15; TRBD1 matches 8 bases. CDR1 is LNHNV and CDR2 is YYDKDF in the germline V gene (reference sequence). This CDR3 contains 14 residues. V trimming: 3 bases; J trimming: 4 bases; junction bases outside the gene matches: 4. The CDR3 coding sequence is TGTGCCACCAGCAGGGACAGGGTGGCCTATGGCTACACCTTC. It yields the protein CATSRDRVAYGYTF.

The gene calls are TRBV11-3 and TRBJ2-2, with TRBD1 matching 8 bases. The germline CDR1 and CDR2 sequences are SGHNT and YENEEA. The CDR3 extends over 14 amino acids. J was trimmed by 2 bases and V by 6 bases; bases with no gene match: 2. For the CDR3, the DNA is TGTGCCAGCAGATCAGGGGGCAACACCGGGGAGCTGTTTTTT. Translation gives CASRSGGNTGELFF.

The chain carries TRBV6-1 and TRBJ1-5, with a possible D match to TRBD1 (6 bases). This CDR3 spans 14 amino acids. Germline V gene data show CDR1 as MNHNS and CDR2 as SASEGT. Trimming took 5 bases from V and 0 from J, leaving 8 bases between them. The DNA of the CDR3 is TGTGCCAGCAGTACAGGGACTAGCAATCAGCCCCAGCATTTT. Its translation is CASSTGTSNQPQHF.

The V call is TRBV6-6, the J call TRBJ2-7; 8 bases agree with TRBD2. This CDR3 has 13 residues. Germline V gene data show CDR1 as MNHNY and CDR2 as SVGAGI (reference sequence). V trimming: 6 bases; J trimming: 3 bases; junction bases outside the gene matches: 4. CDR3 loop: CASRPGLDYEQYF. In DNA, the CDR3 is TGTGCCAGCAGACCGGGACTAGACTACGAGCAGTACTTC.

This clone has only one observation. The J gene is TRBJ2-3, the V gene TRBV7-7; 8 bases align to TRBD2. V lost 1 base and J lost 5; bases outside the gene matches: 14. The CDR3 contains 18 residues. Germline CDR1 and CDR2: SSHAT and FNYEAQ (reference sequence). CDR3 bases: TGTGCCAGCAGCTTAGAGCCTCTAGGGTCGGGAGGGGGAGATACGCAGTATTTT. Protein sequence: CASSLEPLGSGGGDTQYF.

V gene TRBV7-2 combines with J gene TRBJ1-2; 10 positions agree with TRBD1. Germline CDR1 SGHTA, CDR2 FQGNSA. This CDR3 region has 15 residues. V shed 5 bases, J shed 7 bases, and the junction held 10 bases outside the gene matches. The CDR3 protein is CASSGRGQGIGGYTF. Here the CDR3 DNA reads TGTGCCAGCAGCGGTAGGGGACAGGGGATCGGTGGCTACACCTTC.

The chain couples TRBV13 to TRBJ1-3, with D tentatively TRBD1 (5 bases). This CDR3 has 14 residues. In germline, CDR1 is PRHDT, CDR2 FYEKMQ (reference sequence). With 4 bases removed from V and 4 bases from J, the gap between germline ends came to 11 bases. The DNA for the CDR3 is TGTGCCAGCAGCTACGGGACCGTCGGAAACACCATATATTTT. Translating gives CASSYGTVGNTIYF.

V and J are TRBV27 and TRBJ2-3, with D unresolved. The CDR3 covers 15 residues. V was shortened by 3 bases and J by 3 bases, with 13 bases between the two germline ends. CDR1 MNHEY and CDR2 SMNVEV come from the germline V gene (reference sequence). The chain's CDR3 is CASSFGDPTTDTQYF. The CDR3 DNA sequence: TGTGCCAGCAGTTTTGGAGACCCAACGACAGATACGCAGTATTTT.